This T cell receptor (beta chain) is drawn from a study of CD8+ T cells in alopecia areata. Overall study findings and caveats: Normal skin contains resident alphabeta T cells, and these are also sequenced in scalp samples. Higher clonality and more expanded CD8+ clones appeared in lesional than normal scalp.

Concerning this clone itself: The target antigen is unknown.

Both CD4+ and CD8+ T cells were separated by sorting PBMCs. RNA was isolated and reverse transcribed to cDNA, the sequencing template. Assay used: immunoSEQ multiplex PCR; TCRdb lists only in-frame clones, some missing. Among 150,000 or so clones listed, approximately 60% were seen once. Deletions cut 0 bases from V and 3 bases from J, with 6 bases between. The CDR3 length is 13 residues. The germline V gene has CDR1 SGDLS and CDR2 YYNGEE. The chain combines TRBV9 with TRBJ1-1; D is uncertain. Source material: CD4+ T cells sorted from blood. The clonotype was recovered from a human donor in good health. The DNA of the CDR3 is TGTGCCAGCAGCGTAGTGACGGACACTGAAGCTTTCTTT. It specifies CASSVVTDTEAFF.